This TCR beta chain is from a study of identical twins. Germline values: CDR1 SEHNR, CDR2 FQNEAQ (reference sequence). The CDR3 is made up of 16 amino acids. V was shortened by 2 bases and J by 3 bases, with 15 bases between the two germline ends. In TCRdb, the 5' RACE reads were re-called with MiXCR into one record per CDR3 protein. The data contain under 250,000 distinct CDR3 sequences, around 7.6% of them singletons. This clonotype was counted ten times or more. These data also formed part of another study, on yellow fever vaccine responses in identical twins.

The gene calls are TRBV7-9 and TRBJ2-3; D is ambiguous. This TCR derives from a woman younger than 35 in good health. Sequencing was performed on CD8+ T cells sorted from blood. CDR3 in DNA: TGTGCCAGCAGCTTATCCGTAGACACCATGACAGATACGCAGTATTTT. Translating it yields CASSLSVDTMTDTQYF. Full variable domain (remainder filled in from reference TRBV7-9 and TRBJ2-3): DTGVSQNPRHKITKRGQNVTFRCDPISEHNRLYWYRQTLGQGPEFLTYFQNEAQLEKSRLLSDRFSAERPKGSFSTLEIQRTEQGDSAMYLCASSLSVDTMTDTQYFGPGTRLTVL.